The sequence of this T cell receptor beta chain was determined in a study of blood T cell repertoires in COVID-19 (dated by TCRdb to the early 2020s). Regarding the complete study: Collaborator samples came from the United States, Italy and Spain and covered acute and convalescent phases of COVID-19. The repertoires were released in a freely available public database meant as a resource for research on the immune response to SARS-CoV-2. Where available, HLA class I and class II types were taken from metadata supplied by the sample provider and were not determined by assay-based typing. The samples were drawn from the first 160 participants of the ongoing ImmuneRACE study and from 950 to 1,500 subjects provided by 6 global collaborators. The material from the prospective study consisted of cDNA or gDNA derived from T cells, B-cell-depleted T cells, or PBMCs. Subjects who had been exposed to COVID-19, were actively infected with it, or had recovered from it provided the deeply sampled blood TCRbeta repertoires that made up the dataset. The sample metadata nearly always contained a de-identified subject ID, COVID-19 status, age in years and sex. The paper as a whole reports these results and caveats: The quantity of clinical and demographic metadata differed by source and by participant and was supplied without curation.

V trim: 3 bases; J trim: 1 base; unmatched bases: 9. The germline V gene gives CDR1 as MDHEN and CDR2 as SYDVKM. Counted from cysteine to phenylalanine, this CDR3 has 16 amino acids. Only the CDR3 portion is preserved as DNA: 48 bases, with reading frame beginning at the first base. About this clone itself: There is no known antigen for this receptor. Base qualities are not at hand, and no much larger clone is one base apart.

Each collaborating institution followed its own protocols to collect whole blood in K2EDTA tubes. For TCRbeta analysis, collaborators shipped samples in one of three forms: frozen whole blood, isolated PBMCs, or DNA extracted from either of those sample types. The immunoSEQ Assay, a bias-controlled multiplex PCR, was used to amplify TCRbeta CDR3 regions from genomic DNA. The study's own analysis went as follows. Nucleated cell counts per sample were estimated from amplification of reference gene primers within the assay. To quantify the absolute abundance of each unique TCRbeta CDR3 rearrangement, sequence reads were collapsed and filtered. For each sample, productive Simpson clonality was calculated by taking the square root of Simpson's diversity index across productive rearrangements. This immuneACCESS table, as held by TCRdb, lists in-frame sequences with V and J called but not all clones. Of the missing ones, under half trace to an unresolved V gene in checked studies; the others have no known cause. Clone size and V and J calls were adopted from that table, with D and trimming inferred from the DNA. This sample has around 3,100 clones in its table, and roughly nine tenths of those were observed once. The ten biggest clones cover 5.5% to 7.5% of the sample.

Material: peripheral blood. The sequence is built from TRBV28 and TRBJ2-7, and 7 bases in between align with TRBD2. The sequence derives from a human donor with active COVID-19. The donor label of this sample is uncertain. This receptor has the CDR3 CASSLFGLEASYEQYF. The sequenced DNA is TGTGCCAGCAGTTTGTTCGGACTAGAGGCATCCTACGAGCAGTACTTC.